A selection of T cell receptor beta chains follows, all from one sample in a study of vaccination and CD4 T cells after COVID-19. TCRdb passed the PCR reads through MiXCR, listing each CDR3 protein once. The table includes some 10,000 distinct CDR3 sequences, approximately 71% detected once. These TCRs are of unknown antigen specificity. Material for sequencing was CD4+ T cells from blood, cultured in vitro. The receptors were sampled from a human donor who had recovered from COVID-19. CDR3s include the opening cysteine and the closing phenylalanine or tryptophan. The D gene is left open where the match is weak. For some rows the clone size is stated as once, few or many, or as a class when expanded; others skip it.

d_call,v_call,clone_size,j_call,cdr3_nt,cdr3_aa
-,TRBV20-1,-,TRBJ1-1,TGCAGTGCTAGTGATCTGCTCGACACTGAAGCTTTCTTT,CSASDLLDTEAFF
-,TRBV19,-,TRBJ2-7,TGTGCCAGTAGTATAGGAGGTTACGAGCAGTACTTC,CASSIGGYEQYF
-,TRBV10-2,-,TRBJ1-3,TGCGCCAGCAGTGACGTGGCGGCTTCTGGAAACACCATATATTTT,CASSDVAASGNTIYF
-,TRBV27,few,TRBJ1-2,TGTGCCAGCAGTTTGGGGGGGTACGACTATGGCTACACCTTC,CASSLGGYDYGYTF
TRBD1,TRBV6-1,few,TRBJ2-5,TGTGCCAGCAGTCCTACCCTTTTTAGGACAGGGGAAATGGAGACCCAGTACTTC,CASSPTLFRTGEMETQYF
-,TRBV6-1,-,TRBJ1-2,TGTGCCAGCAGTGAATATAACAGCGGGGGCTACACCTTC,CASSEYNSGGYTF
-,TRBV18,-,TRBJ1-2,TGTGCCAGCTCACCCGAAAAGGGGGGCTATGGCTACACCTTC,CASSPEKGGYGYTF
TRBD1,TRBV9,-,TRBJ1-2,TGTGCCAGCAAGGCCAGGGGGATCCGGGACAGGGAGGTTTATGGCTACACCTTC,CASKARGIRDREVYGYTF
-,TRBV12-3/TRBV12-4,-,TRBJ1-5,TGTGCCAGCAGTTTACGGGAGAATCAGCCCCAGCATTTT,CASSLRENQPQHF
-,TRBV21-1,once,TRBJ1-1,TGTGCCAGCAGCCCAACGAACAGGGGGCACGACACTGAAGCTTTCTTT,CASSPTNRGHDTEAFF
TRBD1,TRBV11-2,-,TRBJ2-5,TGTGCCAGCAGCTCGGGGACAGGGGGCACGGAGACCCAGTACTTC,CASSSGTGGTETQYF
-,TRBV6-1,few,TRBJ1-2,TGTGCCAGCAGTGAATATGGCTACACCTTC,CASSEYGYTF
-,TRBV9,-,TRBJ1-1,TGTGCCAGCAGCGTAGGTCCCCACACTGAAGCTTTCTTT,CASSVGPHTEAFF
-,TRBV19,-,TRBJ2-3,TGTGCCAAGACAGATACGCAGTATTTT,CAKTDTQYF
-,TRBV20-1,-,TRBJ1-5,TGCAGTGCTAGAGGGGGGCCATCAGGCAATCAGCCCCAGCATTTT,CSARGGPSGNQPQHF
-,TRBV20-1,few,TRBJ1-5,TGCAGTGCTAGAGTATTAGCAACTGATAGCAATCAGCCCCAGCATTTT,CSARVLATDSNQPQHF
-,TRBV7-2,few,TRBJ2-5,TGTGCCAGCAGCTTAAGGGTGGAGACCCAGTACTTC,CASSLRVETQYF